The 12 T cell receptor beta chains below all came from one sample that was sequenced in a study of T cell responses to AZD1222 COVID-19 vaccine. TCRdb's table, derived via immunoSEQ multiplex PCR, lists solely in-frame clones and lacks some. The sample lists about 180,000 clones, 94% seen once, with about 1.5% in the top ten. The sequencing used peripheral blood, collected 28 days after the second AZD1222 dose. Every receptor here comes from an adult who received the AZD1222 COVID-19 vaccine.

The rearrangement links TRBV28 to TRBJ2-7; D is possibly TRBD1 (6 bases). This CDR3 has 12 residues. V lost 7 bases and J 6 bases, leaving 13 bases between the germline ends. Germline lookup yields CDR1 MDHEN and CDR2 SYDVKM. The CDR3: CASTVGGFEQYF. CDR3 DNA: TGTGCCAGCACTGTAGGGGGTTTCGAGCAGTACTTC.

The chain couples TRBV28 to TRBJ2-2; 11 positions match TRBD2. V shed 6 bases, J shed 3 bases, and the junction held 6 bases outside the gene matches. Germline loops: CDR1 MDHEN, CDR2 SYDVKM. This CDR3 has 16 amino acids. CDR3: CASRVAGGSYTGELFF. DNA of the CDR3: TGTGCCAGCAGGGTAGCGGGAGGGTCCTACACCGGGGAGCTGTTTTTT.

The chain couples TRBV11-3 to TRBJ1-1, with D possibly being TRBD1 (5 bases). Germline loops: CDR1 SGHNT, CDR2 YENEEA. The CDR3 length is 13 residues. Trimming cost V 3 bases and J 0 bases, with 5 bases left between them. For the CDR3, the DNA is TGTGCCAGCAGCTTGACAGTGAACACTGAAGCTTTCTTT. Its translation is CASSLTVNTEAFF.

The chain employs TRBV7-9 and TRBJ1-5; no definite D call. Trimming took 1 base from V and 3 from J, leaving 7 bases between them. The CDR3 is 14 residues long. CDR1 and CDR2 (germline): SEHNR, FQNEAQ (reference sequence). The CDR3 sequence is CASSLGANNQPQHF. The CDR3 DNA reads TGTGCCAGCAGCTTAGGGGCCAACAATCAGCCCCAGCATTTT.

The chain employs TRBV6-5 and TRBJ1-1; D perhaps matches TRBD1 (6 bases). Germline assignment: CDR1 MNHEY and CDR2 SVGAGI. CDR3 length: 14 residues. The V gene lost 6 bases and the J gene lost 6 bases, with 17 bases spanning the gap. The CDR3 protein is CASSHGQGLAEAFF. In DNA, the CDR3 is TGTGCCAGCAGCCACGGTCAGGGGCTGGCTGAAGCTTTCTTT.

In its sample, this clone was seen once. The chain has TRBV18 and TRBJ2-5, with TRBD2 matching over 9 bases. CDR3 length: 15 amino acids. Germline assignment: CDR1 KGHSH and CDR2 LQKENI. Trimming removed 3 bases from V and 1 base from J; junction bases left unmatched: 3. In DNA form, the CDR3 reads TGTGCCAGCTCACCGACGACTAGCGGCCAAGAGACCCAGTACTTC. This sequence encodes CASSPTTSGQETQYF.

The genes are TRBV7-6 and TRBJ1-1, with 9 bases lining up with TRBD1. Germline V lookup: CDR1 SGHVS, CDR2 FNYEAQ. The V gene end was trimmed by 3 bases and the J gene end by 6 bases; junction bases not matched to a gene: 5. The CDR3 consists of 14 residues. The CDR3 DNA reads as TGTGCCAGCAGCTTGGGACAGGGTCACCCTGAAGCTTTCTTT. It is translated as CASSLGQGHPEAFF.

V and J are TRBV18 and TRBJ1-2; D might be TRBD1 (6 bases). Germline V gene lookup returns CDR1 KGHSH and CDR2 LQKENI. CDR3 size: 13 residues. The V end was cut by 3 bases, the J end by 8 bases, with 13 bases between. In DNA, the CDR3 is TGTGCCAGCTCACCTTTAACAGGGCTCGGCTACACCTTC. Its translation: CASSPLTGLGYTF.

In nucleotides, the CDR3 is TGTGCCAGCAGCTTAGTAGGGAGGTCTAGGTATGAGCAGTTCTTC. Translating it yields CASSLVGRSRYEQFF. V is TRBV11-2 and J is TRBJ2-1; TRBD2 is a possible D gene (6 bases). Germline CDR1 SGHAT, CDR2 FQNNGV. The CDR3 loop spans 15 amino acids. Trimming removed 1 base from V and 8 bases from J, with 15 bases in between.

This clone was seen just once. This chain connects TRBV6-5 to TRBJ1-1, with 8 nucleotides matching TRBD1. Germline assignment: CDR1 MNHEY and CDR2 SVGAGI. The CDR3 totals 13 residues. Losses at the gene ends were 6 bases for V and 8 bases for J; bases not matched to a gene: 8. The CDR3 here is CASSLVGDREAFF. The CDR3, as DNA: TGTGCCAGCAGCCTTGTAGGGGACAGGGAAGCTTTCTTT.

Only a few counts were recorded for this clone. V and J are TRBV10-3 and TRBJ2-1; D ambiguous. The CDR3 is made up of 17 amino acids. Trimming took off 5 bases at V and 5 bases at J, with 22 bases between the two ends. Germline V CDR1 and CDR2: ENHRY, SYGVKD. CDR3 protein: CAISPFRPTGGDNEQFF. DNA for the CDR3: TGTGCCATCAGTCCTTTCAGGCCCACTGGTGGGGACAATGAGCAGTTCTTC.

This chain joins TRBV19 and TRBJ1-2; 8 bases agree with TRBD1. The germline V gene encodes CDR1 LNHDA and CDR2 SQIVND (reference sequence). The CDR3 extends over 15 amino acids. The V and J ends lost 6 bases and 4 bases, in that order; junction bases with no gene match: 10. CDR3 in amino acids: CASSHGRTGSYGYTF. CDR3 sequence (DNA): TGTGCCAGTAGCCACGGGCGGACAGGGAGCTATGGCTACACCTTC. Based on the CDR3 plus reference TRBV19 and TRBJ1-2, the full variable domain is DGGITQSPKYLFRKEGQNVTLSCEQNLNHDAMYWYRQDPGQGLRLIYYSQIVNDFQKGDIAEGYSVSREKKESFPLTVTSAQKNPTAFYLCASSHGRTGSYGYTFGSGTRLTVV.